Listed here is a single T cell receptor beta chain. Only in-frame clones appear in the TCRdb table, and some are missing; sequencing was by immunoSEQ multiplex PCR. Of about 23,000 clones in the sample, approximately 85% were seen once. The sample is drawn from a study of blood T cell repertoires in COVID-19. This TCR derives from a man in his 70s in a cohort sampled during active COVID-19. The sequenced sample was peripheral blood.

CDR3 sequence: CASSPTLGEGYFHTGELFF. CDR3 DNA: TGCGCCAGCAGCCCCACCTTAGGGGAGGGTTATTTTCACACCGGGGAGCTGTTTTTT. J is TRBJ2-2 and V is TRBV5-1, with TRBD2 matching over 7 bases. Germline values: CDR1 SGHRS, CDR2 YFSETQ. V gave up 4 bases and J gave up 3 bases; unmatched junction bases: 18. This CDR3 is 19 amino acids long.